This T cell receptor (beta chain) appears in the sequencing data of a study of blood T cell repertoires in COVID-19. Study information: Some COVID-19 samples were acute and others convalescent; all came from the United States, Italy and Spain. T cells, B-cell-depleted T cells, or PBMCs supplied cDNA or gDNA.

Per the original data handling: Amplification with reference gene primers provided the estimates of nucleated cell counts. The method was immunoSEQ multiplex PCR; TCRdb's version includes in-frame clones alone and lacks a portion of them. For V, J and clone size, that table is used; D and trimming come from the DNA. The sample yields hundreds of thousands of clones, around four fifths seen once. In germline, CDR1 is SGHDT, CDR2 YYEEEE. The CDR3 is 14 residues long. Trimming cost V 9 bases and J 0 bases, with 14 bases left between them. The rearrangement uses TRBV5-6 and TRBJ2-3, with TRBD1 as a possible D gene (5 bases). The sequencing input was peripheral blood. This receptor was taken from a woman aged 80 or over with active or convalescent COVID-19. CDR3 loop: CATSRQYSTDTQYF. The DNA for the CDR3 is TGTGCCACCTCAAGACAGTATAGCACAGATACGCAGTATTTT.